The rows below give T cell receptor beta chains drawn from one sample of a study of blood T cell repertoires in COVID-19. Only in-frame clones appear in the TCRdb table, and some are missing; sequencing was by immunoSEQ multiplex PCR. The repertoire holds 250,000 to 350,000 clones, with 80% to 90% as singletons. The sample consisted of PBMCs or T cells enriched from blood (not recorded which). Receptors were obtained from a young woman who had recovered from COVID-19. The CDR3 runs from the conserved cysteine through the conserved F or W. The D gene is left open where the match is weak. Some rows mark clone size as missing; the rest say once, few, many or name a class of expanded clone.

j_call d_call v_call cdr3_length clone_size cdr3_nt cdr3_aa
TRBJ1-2 - TRBV2 12 - TGTGCCAGCACCTGGGGCCTTTATGGCTACACCTTC CASTWGLYGYTF
TRBJ1-2 - TRBV5-1 14 - TGCGCCAGCAGCTTGACCCAGGGGTGGTATGGCTACACCTTC CASSLTQGWYGYTF
TRBJ2-3 - TRBV24-1 13 once TGTGCCACCAGTGATTACCGCGCAGATACGCAGTATTTT CATSDYRADTQYF
TRBJ2-5 - TRBV13 13 - TGTGCCAGCAGCCTCCAGGTGGAAGAGACCCAGTACTTC CASSLQVEETQYF
TRBJ2-1 - TRBV11-2 16 - TGTGCCAGCAGCTCCCATAAGACCCCCTGGCGGAATGAGCAGTTCTTC CASSSHKTPWRNEQFF
TRBJ1-2 TRBD1 TRBV7-9 16 - TGTGCCAGTAGCTCCCGACAGTTAGGGGGCGACTATGGCTACACCTTC CASSSRQLGGDYGYTF
TRBJ1-4 - TRBV5-1 14 - TGCGCCAGCAGCGTGACCTCGGCGGGTGGAAAACTGTTTTTT CASSVTSAGGKLFF
TRBJ1-4 - TRBV5-1 15 - TGCGCCAGCAGCCCCTCGGGGGGCGCTGCTGAAAAACTGTTTTTT CASSPSGGAAEKLFF
TRBJ1-2 - TRBV2 13 - TGTGCCAGCGGGGGGGCTCTTTCCTATGGCTACACCTTC CASGGALSYGYTF
TRBJ2-5 - TRBV7-9 11 - TGTGCCAGCAGGGGGGCAGAGACCCAGTACTTC CASRGAETQYF
TRBJ2-7 TRBD2 TRBV7-9 14 once TGTGCCAGCAGCCCTAGCGGGGGGATTTACGAGCAGTACTTC CASSPSGGIYEQYF
TRBJ2-3 - TRBV7-3 14 - TGTGCCAGCAGCTTTTGGGGCCCCACAGATACGCAGTATTTT CASSFWGPTDTQYF
TRBJ2-7 - TRBV11-2 15 once TGTGCCAGCAGCTTACAAAGGACAAGTTCCTACGAGCAGTACTTC CASSLQRTSSYEQYF
TRBJ1-6 TRBD1 TRBV5-5 18 - TGTGCCAGCAGCCAAGGGGGCAGGGCAAGCTCCTATAATTCACCCCTCCACTTT CASSQGGRASSYNSPLHF
TRBJ1-5 TRBD1 TRBV28 17 - TGTGCCAGCAGGCAAACAGGGGGCTCTCATAGCAATCAGCCCCAGCATTTT CASRQTGGSHSNQPQHF
TRBJ1-2 TRBD1 TRBV9 15 once TGTGCCAGCAGGTGGGGGACAGGGGGCAACTATGGCTACACCTTC CASRWGTGGNYGYTF
TRBJ2-2 - TRBV12-3/TRBV12-4 13 - TGTGCCAGCAGTTTAAGCAGGGCCGGGGAGCTGTTTTTT CASSLSRAGELFF
TRBJ2-2 - TRBV5-5 14 - TGTGCCAGCAGCTTGTTACAGAACACCGGGGAGCTGTTTTTT CASSLLQNTGELFF
TRBJ2-7 - TRBV7-9 11 - TGTGCCAGCAGCGCCCTAGAAGAGCAGTACTTC CASSALEEQYF
TRBJ1-2 TRBD1 TRBV27 13 - TGTGCCAGCAGCCAAAACAGGGGGCGCGGCTACACCTTC CASSQNRGRGYTF
TRBJ2-2 TRBD2 TRBV19 15 - TGTGCCAGTAGTGCCGCGGGGGGTCGCACCGGGGAGCTGTTTTTT CASSAAGGRTGELFF
TRBJ2-2 - TRBV24-1 17 - TGTGCCACCAGTGATTTGGATTATTCGGACAGCACCGGGGAGCTGTTTTTT CATSDLDYSDSTGELFF
TRBJ2-3 - TRBV27 13 - TGTGCCAGCAGATTCAGCGGCACAGATACGCAGTATTTT CASRFSGTDTQYF
TRBJ1-6 - TRBV27 15 once TGTGCCAGCAGAGCGATCGGGGGGAGACATTCACCCCTCCACTTT CASRAIGGRHSPLHF
TRBJ2-3 TRBD2 TRBV4-1 17 - TGCGCCAGCACCGGACTAGCGGGGCTCTCTAGCACAGATACGCAGTATTTT CASTGLAGLSSTDTQYF
TRBJ2-1 TRBD2 TRBV7-9 18 - TGTGCCAGCAGCGCCCGCTTTACTAGCGGGGGGTCTCTCAATGAGCAGTTCTTC CASSARFTSGGSLNEQFF
TRBJ2-7 - TRBV28 15 - TGTGCCAGCAGTTTATCCGGGACATCCTCCTACGAGCAGTACTTC CASSLSGTSSYEQYF
TRBJ2-7 TRBD1 TRBV5-4 16 - TGTGCCAGCAGCTGGGGTGGGGCGACAGGGACCTACGAGCAGTACTTC CASSWGGATGTYEQYF
TRBJ2-5 - TRBV7-8 14 - TGTGCCAGCAGCCCCTGGGGGGACCAAGAGACCCAGTACTTC CASSPWGDQETQYF
TRBJ1-1 - TRBV29-1 12 - TGCAGCGTAGCCCTTTCGAACACTGAAGCTTTCTTT CSVALSNTEAFF
TRBJ2-3 TRBD2 TRBV5-6 17 - TGTGCCAGCAGCACGACTAGCGGGGGGTCTAGCACAGATACGCAGTATTTT CASSTTSGGSSTDTQYF
TRBJ2-7 TRBD1 TRBV19 16 once TGTGCCAGTAGTGCTCCCGGGACAGGGGGCGGAAGCGAGCAGTACTTC CASSAPGTGGGSEQYF
TRBJ2-7 TRBD1 TRBV19 14 - TGTGCCAGTACCCCGGCAGGGGGCAGTTACGAGCAGTACTTC CASTPAGGSYEQYF
TRBJ1-5 TRBD1 TRBV2 15 - TGTGCCAGCAGTGAAAGCGACAGGGGGTTTCAGCCCCAGCATTTT CASSESDRGFQPQHF
TRBJ2-3 - TRBV5-1 16 - TGCGCCAGCAGCCCCAAGACTAGGAGTTTCACAGATACGCAGTATTTT CASSPKTRSFTDTQYF
TRBJ2-1 - TRBV5-1 16 - TGCGCCAGCAGCTTGGCGGGACTCCCAACGGACAATGAGCAGTTCTTC CASSLAGLPTDNEQFF
TRBJ2-7 - TRBV19 15 - TGTGCCAGTAGTATCGCTGACAGGAGCTCCTACGAGCAGTACTTC CASSIADRSSYEQYF
TRBJ2-3 - TRBV19 15 - TGTGCCAGTAGTATGGGGGACACTGGCACAGATACGCAGTATTTT CASSMGDTGTDTQYF
TRBJ1-6 - TRBV6-5 14 - TGTGCCAGCAGTTCCCCAGGGAATAATTCACCCCTCCACTTT CASSSPGNNSPLHF
TRBJ1-2 - TRBV5-1 15 - TGCGCCAGCAGCTTGGCGGCAGCGCCAAACTATGGCTACACCTTC CASSLAAAPNYGYTF
TRBJ1-1 - TRBV6-5 14 - TGTGCCAGCAGTTCCCCCCGTGGTAGCACTGAAGCTTTCTTT CASSSPRGSTEAFF
TRBJ2-7 - TRBV2 13 once TGTGCCAGCATGGAGACGGCCTCCTACGAGCAGTACTTC CASMETASYEQYF
TRBJ2-7 TRBD1 TRBV4-2 14 - TGTGCCAGCAGCCCCCGGACAGGGGGTTACGAGCAGTACTTC CASSPRTGGYEQYF
TRBJ1-2 TRBD1 TRBV9 14 - TGTGCCAGCAGCCCGACCGGGACAGGGTCTGGCTACACCTTC CASSPTGTGSGYTF
TRBJ2-7 TRBD1 TRBV5-6 13 - TGTGCCAGCAGCTTTACAGGGGCCTACGAGCAGTACTTC CASSFTGAYEQYF
TRBJ2-3 - TRBV5-1 12 once TGCGCCAGCGGGACTAGCACAGATACGCAGTATTTT CASGTSTDTQYF
TRBJ1-3 TRBD1 TRBV5-1 15 - TGCGCCAGCAGCTCAGACAGGGTTTCTGGAAACACCATATATTTT CASSSDRVSGNTIYF
TRBJ1-1 - TRBV19 14 - TGTGCCAGTAGTATAGGCGGGGGCGTCACTGAAGCTTTCTTT CASSIGGGVTEAFF
TRBJ2-2 TRBD1 TRBV3-1/TRBV3-2 15 - TGTGCCAGCAGCCTGGGACAGGTTAACACCGGGGAGCTGTTTTTT CASSLGQVNTGELFF